This entry lists 21 T cell receptor beta chains sequenced from one sample in a study of blood T cell repertoires in COVID-19. TCRdb keeps only in-frame clones here, not all; method: immunoSEQ multiplex PCR. The sample has about 120,000 clones, 60% to 80% seen once. The sequencing sample was made of peripheral blood. These receptors all stem from a human donor in a cohort sampled during active COVID-19.

This clone appeared a few times. For the CDR3, the DNA is TGTGCCAGCGGGACAGGGAACGACTATGGCTACACCTTC. Its protein is CASGTGNDYGYTF. This sequence joins TRBV2 and TRBJ1-2, with TRBD1 identical over 9 bases. From germline, CDR1 is SNHLY and CDR2 FYNNEI. The CDR3 runs 13 residues. Unmatched junction bases numbered 4, after V lost 8 bases and J lost 3 bases.

This chain uses TRBV5-1 with TRBJ2-3; tentatively, D is TRBD2 (6 bases). The CDR3 totals 17 residues. V gave up 4 bases and J gave up 1 base, with 19 bases separating them. Germline assignment: CDR1 SGHRS and CDR2 YFSETQ. CDR3 region: CASSPEEGPRRTDTQYF. The CDR3 region has the DNA TGCGCCAGCAGCCCAGAGGAGGGCCCCCGGCGCACAGATACGCAGTATTTT.

This clone was found once. The chain is built from TRBV25-1 and TRBJ2-2; 8 bases fit TRBD1. V was pared by 4 bases and J by 6 bases, with 13 bases of the junction left unmatched. Germline V gene sequence: CDR1 MGHDK, CDR2 SYGVNS. The CDR3 has 17 amino acids. For the CDR3, the DNA is TGTGCCAGCAGTGCGGACAGGGAGGCCCTTTCTTCCGGGGAGCTGTTTTTT. Translation gives CASSADREALSSGELFF. The full variable domain, its missing parts supplied by reference TRBV25-1 and TRBJ2-2, is EADIYQTPRYLVIGTGKKITLECSQTMGHDKMYWYQQDPGMELHLIHYSYGVNSTEKGDLSSESTVSRIRTEHFPLTLESARPSHTSQYLCASSADREALSSGELFFGEGSRLTVL.

The chain uses TRBV30 and TRBJ2-5; 10 nucleotides agree with TRBD2. The germline V gene encodes CDR1 GTSNPN and CDR2 SVGIG (reference sequence). The CDR3 contains 14 residues. V lost 4 bases, J lost 5 bases, and 7 bases stayed unmatched. The CDR3 DNA reads TGTGCCTGGACAGGAAGCGGGGGGGCTGAGACCCAGTACTTC. This translates into CAWTGSGGAETQYF.

The rearrangement joins TRBV9 to TRBJ2-7; D ambiguous. V lost 0 bases and J lost 2, with 6 bases in between. Germline V lookup: CDR1 SGDLS, CDR2 YYNGEE. This CDR3 region has 13 residues. Here the CDR3 reads CASSVGLTYEQYF. Written as DNA, the CDR3 is TGTGCCAGCAGCGTAGGTCTTACCTACGAGCAGTACTTC.

The V and J genes are TRBV4-1 and TRBJ2-1, with 7 bases lining up with TRBD1. The CDR3 consists of 14 residues. From germline, CDR1 is MGHRA and CDR2 YSYEKL. J gave up 8 bases and V 5 bases, and 9 bases lay outside the gene matches. The CDR3: CASSSATGADEQFF. The CDR3 DNA follows: TGCGCCAGCAGCTCCGCCACAGGGGCGGATGAGCAGTTCTTC.

CDR3 DNA: TGCGCCAGCGCCCCCGGCAGGTTCAATCAGCCCCAGCATTTT. Residues: CASAPGRFNQPQHF. The chain recombines TRBV5-1 with TRBJ1-5; D remains unclear. Germline CDR1 SGHRS, CDR2 YFSETQ. Deletions cut 7 bases from V and 3 bases from J, with 14 bases between. The CDR3 contains 14 residues.

This clone was observed once. This rearrangement joins TRBV27 to TRBJ2-1, with 7 positions matching TRBD2. This CDR3 spans 14 amino acids. Trimming removed 6 bases from V and 8 bases from J; junction bases left unmatched: 10. Germline V gene data show CDR1 as MNHEY and CDR2 as SMNVEV (reference sequence). CDR3 in amino acids: CASSREDGRDEQFF. The DNA of the CDR3 is TGTGCCAGCAGCCGGGAGGACGGTAGGGATGAGCAGTTCTTC.

The V and J genes are TRBV5-6 and TRBJ1-1; 8 bases align to TRBD1. Per germline, CDR1 SGHDT and CDR2 YYEEEE. With 1 base clipped from V and 5 bases from J, the junction kept 4 bases outside the gene matches. This CDR3 has 14 amino acids. In nucleotides, the CDR3 is TGTGCCAGCAGCTTGCAGGGGGCGGCTACTGAAGCTTTCTTT. Amino acids: CASSLQGAATEAFF. Combining the CDR3 with reference TRBV5-6 and TRBJ1-1 gives the whole variable domain DAGVTQSPTHLIKTRGQQVTLRCSPKSGHDTVSWYQQALGQGPQFIFQYYEEEERQRGNFPDRFSGHQFPNYSSELNVNALLLGDSALYLCASSLQGAATEAFFGQGTRLTVV.

The rearrangement links TRBV25-1 to TRBJ1-1, with a weak D call TRBD1 (6 bases). V was clipped by 5 bases and J by 1 base, with 14 bases between them. Germline values: CDR1 MGHDK, CDR2 SYGVNS. This CDR3 has 15 amino acids. CDR3 coding DNA: TGTGCCAGCAGTCCGCGTGGCAGGGGGAACACTGAAGCTTTCTTT. It yields the protein CASSPRGRGNTEAFF.

The table lists this clone with a few counts. The chain joins TRBV9 to TRBJ1-1, with TRBD1 matching 8 bases. Germline CDR1 reads SGDLS; CDR2 reads YYNGEE. Germline trimming cut 3 bases from V and 3 bases from J; bases unmatched to any gene: 7. The CDR3 extends over 15 amino acids. The CDR3 protein is CASSGPPTGDTEAFF. In nucleotides, the CDR3 is TGTGCCAGCAGCGGGCCCCCGACAGGGGACACTGAAGCTTTCTTT. The full variable domain, rest sourced from reference TRBV9 and TRBJ1-1, is DSGVTQTPKHLITATGQRVTLRCSPRSGDLSVYWYQQSLDQGLQFLIQYYNGEERAKGNILERFSAQQFPDLHSELNLSSLELGDSALYFCASSGPPTGDTEAFFGQGTRLTVV.

CDR3 in amino acids: CASSLARLRTGGGWELFF. Here the CDR3 DNA reads TGTGCCAGCAGCTTAGCGCGTCTGCGGACAGGGGGCGGTTGGGAGCTGTTTTTT. The chain couples TRBV7-9 to TRBJ2-2, with 11 bases that match TRBD1. The CDR3 is made up of 18 amino acids. V shed 0 bases, J shed 9 bases, and the junction held 12 bases outside the gene matches. The V gene's germline CDR1 is SEHNR and CDR2 FQNEAQ (reference sequence).

The V and J genes are TRBV27 and TRBJ2-7; TRBD1 agrees at 9 bases. J was trimmed by 2 bases and V by 3 bases; bases with no gene match: 2. The length of the CDR3 is 14 residues. The germline CDR1 and CDR2 sequences are MNHEY and SMNVEV (reference sequence). The CDR3 DNA sequence: TGTGCCAGCAGTTTGACAGGGGGGACCTACGAGCAGTACTTC. This sequence encodes CASSLTGGTYEQYF.

In its sample, this clone was seen once. V usage is TRBV6-5 and J usage is TRBJ1-6, with a possible D match to TRBD1 (5 bases). With 5 bases removed from V and 8 bases from J, the gap between germline ends came to 16 bases. Germline CDR1 is MNHEY and CDR2 is SVGAGI. The CDR3 covers 15 residues. CDR3 protein: CASSPSGMLDSPLHF. CDR3 coding DNA: TGTGCCAGCAGTCCGTCAGGGATGCTCGATTCACCCCTCCACTTT.

The rearrangement uses TRBV5-4 and TRBJ2-7, with D possibly matching TRBD1 (6 bases). V dropped 3 bases and J dropped 5 bases, with 18 bases sitting between them. CDR3 size: 15 residues. Germline V gene sequence: CDR1 SGHNT, CDR2 YYREEE (reference sequence). In DNA, the CDR3 is TGTGCCAGCAGCTCGAGGAAAGGACAGTCCGACGAGCAGTACTTC. It is translated as CASSSRKGQSDEQYF.

This chain uses TRBV6-5 with TRBJ2-1, with 8 bases lining up with TRBD1. The CDR3 extends over 11 amino acids. Germline V gene data show CDR1 as MNHEY and CDR2 as SVGAGI. Trimming took 6 bases from V and 10 from J; bases not matched to a gene: 2. The CDR3 DNA reads TGTGCCAGCAGCGACAGGGGAGAGCAGTTCTTC. It codes for CASSDRGEQFF.

The V gene is TRBV27, the J gene TRBJ2-6; 12 positions agree with TRBD1. V lost 10 bases and J lost 1; bases outside the gene matches: 11. Per the germline V gene, CDR1 is MNHEY and CDR2 is SMNVEV (reference sequence). CDR3 length equals 18 residues. CDR3 DNA: TGTGCCAACCCTCAATCGGGACAGGGGGCTTCTGGGGCCAACGTCCTGACTTTC. Its translation is CANPQSGQGASGANVLTF.

The rearrangement links TRBV27 to TRBJ2-7; D unresolved. Germline loops: CDR1 MNHEY, CDR2 SMNVEV (reference sequence). The CDR3 has 15 amino acids. V was shortened by 0 bases and J by 0 bases, with 9 bases between the two germline ends. The CDR3 reads CASSLSLADSYEQYF. DNA for the CDR3: TGTGCCAGCAGTTTATCCCTGGCAGACTCCTACGAGCAGTACTTC.

The V call is TRBV9, the J call TRBJ2-7; D is possibly TRBD2 (6 bases). The V gene lost 0 bases and the J gene lost 2 bases, with 15 bases spanning the gap. CDR3 length: 16 amino acids. Germline V gives CDR1 SGDLS, CDR2 YYNGEE. CDR3 bases: TGTGCCAGCAGCGTAGAAGGCCGAGCGGGCACCTACGAGCAGTACTTC. Translated, it gives CASSVEGRAGTYEQYF.

This clone is labeled medium-sized. The CDR3 DNA reads as TGTGCCAGTAGTAGGGACAGCGGGAGTGTTTACGAGCAGTACTTC. Amino acid sequence: CASSRDSGSVYEQYF. This sequence joins TRBV19 and TRBJ2-7, with D perhaps TRBD2 (8 bases). Trimming cost V 4 bases and J 4 bases, with 17 bases left between them. The CDR3 runs 15 residues. CDR1 is LNHDA and CDR2 is SQIVND in the germline V gene (reference sequence).

The chain carries TRBV2 and TRBJ1-2; D ambiguous. The CDR3 sequence is 14 residues long. CDR1 and CDR2 (germline): SNHLY, FYNNEI. V was shortened by 7 bases and J by 8 bases, with 20 bases between the two germline ends. Written as DNA, the CDR3 is TGTGCCAGCACCGGGGATCCCAGAGGTTTCGGCTACACCTTC. Residues: CASTGDPRGFGYTF.